This TCR beta chain was found in a study of blood T cell repertoires in COVID-19. Study-level information: From the United States, Italy and Spain came samples of acute and convalescent COVID-19. In each case, the material was cDNA or gDNA derived from T cells, B-cell-depleted T cells, or PBMCs.

Clones were sequenced by immunoSEQ multiplex PCR, and TCRdb holds only the in-frame ones, with some missing. Of more than 150,000 clones listed, 75% to 90% are singletons. With 3 bases removed from V and 4 bases from J, the gap between germline ends came to 13 bases. The CDR3 contains 14 residues. CDR1 and CDR2 (germline): MNHEY, SMNVEV (reference sequence). This clone came up a few times. The specimen was peripheral blood. This TCR was recovered from a woman aged 40 to 49 with acute or convalescent COVID-19. The rearrangement links TRBV27 to TRBJ2-7, with D possibly TRBD2 on 5 matching bases. The chain's CDR3 is CASSFGRGNYEQYF. Here the CDR3 DNA reads TGTGCCAGCAGTTTTGGGAGAGGCAATTACGAGCAGTACTTC.